Reported below is one T cell receptor beta chain. Its target is not known. Magnetic beads with positive selection isolated CD4+ and CD8+ fractions, whose purity was verified by flow cytometry. The data stem from a study of somatic mutations in cytotoxic T cells in rheumatoid arthritis. The wider study: Peripheral blood samples of around 30 ml EDTA were taken from patients directly after diagnosis and before treatment. There were some V beta antibody-stained T-cell populations flow-sorted at nearly 100% purity, and these included V beta1+ cells sequenced for TCRB. General observations from the study: Only rheumatoid arthritis patients, not healthy controls, showed CD8+ clonality increasing with age.

This CDR3 spans 16 amino acids. V was cut by 0 bases and J by 2 bases, with 14 bases left in between. Germline V gene sequence: CDR1 LNHNV, CDR2 YYDKDF (reference sequence). Sequencing used immunoSEQ multiplex PCR; TCRdb keeps in-frame clones, though not all of them. The table records around 23,000 clones, about four fifths of them present only once. Sequencing was done on a sample of CD8+ T cells sorted from blood. The origin of this receptor is an adult with rheumatoid arthritis. J is TRBJ2-7 and V is TRBV15; D not certain. Here the CDR3 reads CATSREFARYPYEQYF. CDR3 coding DNA: TGTGCCACCAGCAGAGAATTTGCCCGGTACCCCTACGAGCAGTACTTC.